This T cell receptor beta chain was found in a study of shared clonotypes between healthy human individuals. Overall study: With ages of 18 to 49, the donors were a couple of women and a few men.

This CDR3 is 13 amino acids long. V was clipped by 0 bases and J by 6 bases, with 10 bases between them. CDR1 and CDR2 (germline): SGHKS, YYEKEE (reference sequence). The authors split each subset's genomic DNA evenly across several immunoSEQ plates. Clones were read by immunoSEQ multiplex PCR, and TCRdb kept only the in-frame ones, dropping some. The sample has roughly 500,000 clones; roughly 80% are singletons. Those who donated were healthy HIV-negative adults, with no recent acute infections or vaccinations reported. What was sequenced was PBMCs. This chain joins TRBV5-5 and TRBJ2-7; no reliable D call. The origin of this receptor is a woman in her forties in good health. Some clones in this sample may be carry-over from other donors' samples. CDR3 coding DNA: TGTGCCAGCAGCTTGGTTGGTGGCCGCGAGCAGTACTTC. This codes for CASSLVGGREQYF.